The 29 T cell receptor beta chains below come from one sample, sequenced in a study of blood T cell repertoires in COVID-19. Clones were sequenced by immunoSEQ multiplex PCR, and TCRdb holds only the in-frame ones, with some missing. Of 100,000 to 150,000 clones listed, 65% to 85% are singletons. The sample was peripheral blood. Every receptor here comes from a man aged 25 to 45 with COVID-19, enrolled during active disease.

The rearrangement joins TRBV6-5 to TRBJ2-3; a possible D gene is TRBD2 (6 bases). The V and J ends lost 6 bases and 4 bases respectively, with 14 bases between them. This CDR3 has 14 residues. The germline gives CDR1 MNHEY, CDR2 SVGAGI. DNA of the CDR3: TGTGCCAGCAGCCCCTTGGGGGGTGCAGATACGCAGTATTTT. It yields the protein CASSPLGGADTQYF.

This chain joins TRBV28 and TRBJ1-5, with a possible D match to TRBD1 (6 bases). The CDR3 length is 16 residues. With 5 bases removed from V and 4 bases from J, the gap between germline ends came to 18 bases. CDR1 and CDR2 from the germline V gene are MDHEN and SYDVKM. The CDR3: CASSPLGGRGNQPQHF. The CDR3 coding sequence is TGTGCCAGCAGTCCGTTGGGGGGGAGGGGGAATCAGCCCCAGCATTTT.

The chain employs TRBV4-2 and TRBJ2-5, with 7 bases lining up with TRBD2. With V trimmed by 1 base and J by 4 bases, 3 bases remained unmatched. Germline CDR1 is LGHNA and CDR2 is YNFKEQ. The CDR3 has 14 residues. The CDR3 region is CASSQARGLETQYF. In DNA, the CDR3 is TGTGCCAGCAGCCAAGCGCGGGGGTTAGAGACCCAGTACTTC.

CDR3 DNA sequence: TGTGCCAGCAGTTACCCCCAGGGTAACACTGAAGCTTTCTTT. It yields the protein CASSYPQGNTEAFF. V usage is TRBV6-6 and J usage is TRBJ1-1, with D perhaps matching TRBD1 (5 bases). Germline V lookup: CDR1 MNHNY, CDR2 SVGAGI (reference sequence). The V and J ends lost 2 bases and 2 bases respectively, with 9 bases between them. The CDR3 extends over 14 amino acids.

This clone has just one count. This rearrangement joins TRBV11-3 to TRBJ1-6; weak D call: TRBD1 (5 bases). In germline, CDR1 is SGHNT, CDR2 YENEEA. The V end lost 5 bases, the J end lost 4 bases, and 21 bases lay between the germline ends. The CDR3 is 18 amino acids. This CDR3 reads CASSNHKGTPRYNSPLHF. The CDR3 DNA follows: TGTGCCAGCAGCAACCACAAGGGGACTCCCCGATATAATTCACCCCTCCACTTT.

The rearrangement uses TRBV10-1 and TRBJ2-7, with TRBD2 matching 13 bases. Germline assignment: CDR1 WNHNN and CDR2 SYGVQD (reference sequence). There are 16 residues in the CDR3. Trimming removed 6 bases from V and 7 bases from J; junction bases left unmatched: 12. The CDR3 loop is CASRNRLAGGWVEQYF. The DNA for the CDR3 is TGCGCCAGCAGAAATAGACTAGCGGGAGGCTGGGTGGAGCAGTACTTC.

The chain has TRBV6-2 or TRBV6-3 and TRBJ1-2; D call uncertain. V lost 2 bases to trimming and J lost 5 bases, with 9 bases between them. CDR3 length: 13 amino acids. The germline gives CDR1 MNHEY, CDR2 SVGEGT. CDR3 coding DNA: TGTGCCAGCAGTTACGTACCGAGTTATGGCTACACCTTC. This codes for CASSYVPSYGYTF.

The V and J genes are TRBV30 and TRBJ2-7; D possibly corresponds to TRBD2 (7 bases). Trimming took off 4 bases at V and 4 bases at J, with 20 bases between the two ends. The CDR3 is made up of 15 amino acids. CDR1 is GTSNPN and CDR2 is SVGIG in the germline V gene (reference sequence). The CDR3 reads CAWTAGHQGWYEQYF. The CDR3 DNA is TGTGCCTGGACAGCGGGACACCAAGGGTGGTACGAGCAGTACTTC.

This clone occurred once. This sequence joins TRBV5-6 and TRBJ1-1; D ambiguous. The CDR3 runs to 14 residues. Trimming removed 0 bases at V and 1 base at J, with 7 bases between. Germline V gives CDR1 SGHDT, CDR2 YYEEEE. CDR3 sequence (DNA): TGTGCCAGCAGCTTGGGGGCAGGGAACACTGAAGCTTTCTTT. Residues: CASSLGAGNTEAFF.

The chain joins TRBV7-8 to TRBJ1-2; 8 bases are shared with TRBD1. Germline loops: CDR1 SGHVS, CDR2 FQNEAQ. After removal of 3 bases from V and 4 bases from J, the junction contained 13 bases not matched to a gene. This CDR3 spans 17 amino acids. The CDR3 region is CASSFAGGGLTGYGYTF. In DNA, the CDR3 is TGTGCCAGCAGCTTCGCAGGGGGCGGACTTACTGGCTATGGCTACACCTTC.

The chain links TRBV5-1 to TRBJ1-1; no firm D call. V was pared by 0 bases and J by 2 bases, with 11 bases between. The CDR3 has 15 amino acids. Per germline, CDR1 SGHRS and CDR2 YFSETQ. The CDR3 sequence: CASSLGKGGNTEAFF. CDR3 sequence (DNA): TGCGCCAGCAGCTTGGGTAAGGGAGGCAACACTGAAGCTTTCTTT. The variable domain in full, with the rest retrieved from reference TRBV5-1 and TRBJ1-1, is KAGVTQTPRYLIKTRGQQVTLSCSPISGHRSVSWYQQTPGQGLQFLFEYFSETQRNKGNFPGRFSGRQFSNSRSEMNVSTLELGDSALYLCASSLGKGGNTEAFFGQGTRLTVV.

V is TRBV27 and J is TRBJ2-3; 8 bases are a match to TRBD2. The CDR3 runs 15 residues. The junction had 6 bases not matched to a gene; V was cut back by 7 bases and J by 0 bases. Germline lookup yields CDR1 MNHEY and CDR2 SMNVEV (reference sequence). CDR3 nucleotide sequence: TGTGCCAGCACTCGGGGGGGCTCTAGCACAGATACGCAGTATTTT. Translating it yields CASTRGGSSTDTQYF.

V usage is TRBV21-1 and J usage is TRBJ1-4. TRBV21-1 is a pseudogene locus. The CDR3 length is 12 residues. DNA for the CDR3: TGTGCCAGCAGTTCTGAGCGTTTAAAAACTGTTTTT. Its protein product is CASSSERLKTVF.

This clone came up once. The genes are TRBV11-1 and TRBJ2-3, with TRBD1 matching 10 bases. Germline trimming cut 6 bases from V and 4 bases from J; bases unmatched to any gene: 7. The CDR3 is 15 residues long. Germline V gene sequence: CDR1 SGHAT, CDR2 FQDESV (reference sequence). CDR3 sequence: CASSPDRGLADTQYF. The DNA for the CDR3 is TGTGCCAGCAGTCCGGACAGGGGGTTGGCAGATACGCAGTATTTT. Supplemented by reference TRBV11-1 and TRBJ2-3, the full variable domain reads EAEVAQSPRYKITEKSQAVAFWCDPISGHATLYWYRQILGQGPELLVQFQDESVVDDSQLPKDRFSAERLKGVDSTLKIQPAELGDSAMYLCASSPDRGLADTQYFGPGTRLTVL.

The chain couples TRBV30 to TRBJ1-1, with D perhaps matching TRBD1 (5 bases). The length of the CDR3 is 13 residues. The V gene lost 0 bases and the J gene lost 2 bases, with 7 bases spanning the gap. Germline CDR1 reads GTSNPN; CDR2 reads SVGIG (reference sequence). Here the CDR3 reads CAWSVQANTEAFF. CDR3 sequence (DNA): TGTGCCTGGAGTGTACAGGCTAACACTGAAGCTTTCTTT. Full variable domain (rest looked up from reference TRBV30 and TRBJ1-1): SQTIHQWPATLVQPVGSPLSLECTVEGTSNPNLYWYRQAAGRGLQLLFYSVGIGQISSEVPQNLSASRPQDRQFILSSKKLLLSDSGFYLCAWSVQANTEAFFGQGTRLTVV.

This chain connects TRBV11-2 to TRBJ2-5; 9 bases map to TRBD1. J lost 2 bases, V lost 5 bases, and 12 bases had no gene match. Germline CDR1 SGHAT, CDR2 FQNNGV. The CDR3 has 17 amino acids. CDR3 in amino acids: CASSHLSGTGLQETQYF. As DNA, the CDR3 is TGTGCCAGCAGCCACTTATCCGGGACAGGGCTTCAAGAGACCCAGTACTTC.

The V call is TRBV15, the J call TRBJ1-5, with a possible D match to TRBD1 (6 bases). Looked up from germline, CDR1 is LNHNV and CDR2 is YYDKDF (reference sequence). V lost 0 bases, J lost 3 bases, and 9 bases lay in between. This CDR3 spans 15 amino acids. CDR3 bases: TGTGCCACCAGCAGAGATGCAGGGGCCAATCAGCCCCAGCATTTT. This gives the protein CATSRDAGANQPQHF.

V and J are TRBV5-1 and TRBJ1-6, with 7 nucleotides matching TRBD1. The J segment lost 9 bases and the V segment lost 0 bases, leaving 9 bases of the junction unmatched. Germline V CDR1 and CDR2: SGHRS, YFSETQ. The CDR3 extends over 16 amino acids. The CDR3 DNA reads TGCGCCAGCAGCTTGGCTACAGGGGCCGGGGGTTCACCCCTCCACTTT. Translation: CASSLATGAGGSPLHF.

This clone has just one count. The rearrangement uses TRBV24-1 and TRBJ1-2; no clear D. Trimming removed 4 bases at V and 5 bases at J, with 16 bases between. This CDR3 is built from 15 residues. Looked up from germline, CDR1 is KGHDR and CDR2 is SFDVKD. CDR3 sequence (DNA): TGTGCCACCAGTGACCCGGACTCCGGTCTTTATGGCTACACCTTC. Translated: CATSDPDSGLYGYTF.

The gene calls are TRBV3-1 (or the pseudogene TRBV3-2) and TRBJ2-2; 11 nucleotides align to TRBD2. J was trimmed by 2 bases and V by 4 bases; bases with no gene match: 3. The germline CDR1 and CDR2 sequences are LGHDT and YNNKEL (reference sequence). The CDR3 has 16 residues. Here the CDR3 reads CASSLGTSGNTGELFF. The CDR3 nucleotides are TGTGCCAGCAGCCTTGGGACTAGCGGAAACACCGGGGAGCTGTTTTTT.

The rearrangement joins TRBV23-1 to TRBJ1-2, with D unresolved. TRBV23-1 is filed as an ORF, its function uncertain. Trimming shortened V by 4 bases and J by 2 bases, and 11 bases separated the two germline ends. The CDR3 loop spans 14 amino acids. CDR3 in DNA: TGCGCCAGCAGTCTGGGCAGGTACAACTATGGCTACACCTTC. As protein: CASSLGRYNYGYTF.

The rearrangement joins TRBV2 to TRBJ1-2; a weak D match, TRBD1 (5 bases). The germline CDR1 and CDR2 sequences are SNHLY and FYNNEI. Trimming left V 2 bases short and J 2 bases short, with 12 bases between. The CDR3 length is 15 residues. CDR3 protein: CASSEWQGSNYGYTF. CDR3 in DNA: TGTGCCAGCAGTGAATGGCAGGGAAGCAACTATGGCTACACCTTC.

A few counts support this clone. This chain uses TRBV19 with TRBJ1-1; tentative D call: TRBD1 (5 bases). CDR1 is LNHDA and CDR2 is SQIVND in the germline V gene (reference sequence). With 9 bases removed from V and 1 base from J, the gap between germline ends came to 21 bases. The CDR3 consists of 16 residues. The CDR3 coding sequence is TGTGCCAGGGGACTTTGGACGGACGGACGGAACACTGAAGCTTTCTTT. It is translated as CARGLWTDGRNTEAFF.

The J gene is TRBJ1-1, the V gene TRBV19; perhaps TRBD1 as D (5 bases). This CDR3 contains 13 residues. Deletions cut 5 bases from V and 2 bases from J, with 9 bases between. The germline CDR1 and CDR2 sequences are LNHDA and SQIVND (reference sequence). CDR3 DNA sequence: TGTGCCAGTAGTGCGGGACTTAACACTGAAGCTTTCTTT. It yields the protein CASSAGLNTEAFF.

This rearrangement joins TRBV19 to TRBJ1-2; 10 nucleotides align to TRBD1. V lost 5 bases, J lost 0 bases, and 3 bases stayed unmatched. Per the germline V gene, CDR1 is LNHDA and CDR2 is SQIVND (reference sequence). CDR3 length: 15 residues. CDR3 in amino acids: CASSPGTGANYGYTF. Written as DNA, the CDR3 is TGTGCCAGTAGTCCAGGGACAGGGGCTAACTATGGCTACACCTTC.

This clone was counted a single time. For the CDR3, the DNA is TGTGCCAGTAGTAAAGGGACAGGGGCAACTGAAGCTTTCTTT. Its translation is CASSKGTGATEAFF. The chain couples TRBV19 to TRBJ1-1; 10 bases map to TRBD1. The CDR3 has 14 amino acids. The ends lost 4 bases at V and 5 bases at J; junction bases unmatched: 4. Looked up from germline, CDR1 is LNHDA and CDR2 is SQIVND (reference sequence). The complete variable domain, with remaining parts taken from reference TRBV19 and TRBJ1-1, reads DGGITQSPKYLFRKEGQNVTLSCEQNLNHDAMYWYRQDPGQGLRLIYYSQIVNDFQKGDIAEGYSVSREKKESFPLTVTSAQKNPTAFYLCASSKGTGATEAFFGQGTRLTVV.

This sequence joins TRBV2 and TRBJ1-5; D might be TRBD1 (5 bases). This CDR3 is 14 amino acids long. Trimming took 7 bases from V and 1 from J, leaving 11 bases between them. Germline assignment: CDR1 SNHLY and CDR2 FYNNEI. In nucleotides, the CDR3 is TGTGCCAGCATGTTCGGGGGAAGCAATCAGCCCCAGCATTTT. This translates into CASMFGGSNQPQHF.

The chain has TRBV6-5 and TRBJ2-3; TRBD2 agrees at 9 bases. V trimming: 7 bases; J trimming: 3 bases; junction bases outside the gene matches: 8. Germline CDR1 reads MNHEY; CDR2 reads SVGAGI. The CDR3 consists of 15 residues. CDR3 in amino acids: CASNKLAGRTDTQYF. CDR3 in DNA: TGTGCCAGCAACAAGCTAGCGGGGCGGACAGATACGCAGTATTTT.

The CDR3 spells CASSFSGQENTEAFF. CDR3 sequence (DNA): TGCGCCAGCAGCTTCTCCGGACAGGAGAACACTGAAGCTTTCTTT. The rearrangement links TRBV5-1 to TRBJ1-1; TRBD1 agrees at 7 bases. Trimming at V came to 2 bases and at J to 1 base, leaving 5 bases not matched to a gene. The length of the CDR3 is 15 residues. Germline loops: CDR1 SGHRS, CDR2 YFSETQ.